The next 3 T cell receptor beta chains were all read from a single sample in a study of regulatory T cells in long-lasting Graves disease. Construction of TCR beta libraries relied on iRepertoire HTBI primers and on Arm-PCR targeting CDR3 regions. TCRdb redid the calling of the multiplex PCR reads with MiXCR, one entry per CDR3 protein. Here the sample spans 500,000 to 700,000 distinct CDR3 sequences, 25% to 35% being singletons. Time point of the sample: persistent/refractory GD, antithyroid drugs over 5 years with positive TRAb. PBMC-derived RNA was used for the TCR library. Sequences were derived from peripheral blood mononuclear cells (PBMCs), sampled when the disease was refractory, from a patient treated with antithyroid drugs. The receptors were gathered from a female donor with Graves disease.

This clonotype appeared many times. V usage is TRBV2 and J usage is TRBJ1-2; D is undetermined. The V gene's germline CDR1 is SNHLY and CDR2 FYNNEI. The CDR3 sequence is 13 residues long. V shed 1 base and J shed 8 bases, with 11 bases lying between them. The CDR3: CASSEDLPGGYTF. In DNA, the CDR3 is TGTGCCAGCAGTGAAGATCTCCCCGGGGGCTACACCTTC.

This clonotype was found many times. The chain couples TRBV28 to TRBJ1-1; D is ambiguous. The V end lost 6 bases, the J end lost 0 bases, and 8 bases lay between the germline ends. Looked up from germline, CDR1 is MDHEN and CDR2 is SYDVKM. The CDR3 totals 13 residues. CDR3 amino acids: CASSSNMNTEAFF. The CDR3 DNA is TGTGCCAGCAGCTCGAACATGAACACTGAAGCTTTCTTT. The variable domain in full, completed from reference TRBV28 and TRBJ1-1, reads DVKVTQSSRYLVKRTGEKVFLECVQDMDHENMFWYRQDPGLGLRLIYFSYDVKMKEKGDIPEGYSVSREKKERFSLILESASTNQTSMYLCASSSNMNTEAFFGQGTRLTVV.

This sequence joins TRBV5-1 and TRBJ1-4, with TRBD1 matching over 7 bases. The CDR3 extends over 15 amino acids. Germline CDR1 SGHRS, CDR2 YFSETQ. The J segment lost 3 bases and the V segment lost 4 bases, leaving 6 bases of the junction unmatched. CDR3 residues: CASSPKGAANEKLFF. The DNA of the CDR3 is TGCGCCAGCAGCCCTAAGGGGGCGGCTAATGAAAAACTGTTTTTT.